This entry features one TCR beta chain sequence. These data originate in a study of blood T cell repertoires in COVID-19. V dropped 9 bases and J dropped 5 bases, with 12 bases sitting between them. The CDR3 contains 12 residues. Germline assignment: CDR1 SGHNT and CDR2 YYREEE (reference sequence). Authors' processing steps: By means of reference gene primer amplification, nucleated cell counts were estimated. Sequenced by immunoSEQ multiplex PCR; TCRdb stores in-frame clones only, minus some. That table is the source of V, J and clone size, and D and trimming were worked out from the DNA. The sample lists approximately 75,000 clones, roughly 78% occurring once.

This TCR derives from a human donor in a cohort sampled during active COVID-19. Sequencing was carried out using peripheral blood. The chain couples TRBV5-4 to TRBJ1-5, with TRBD1 as a possible D gene (6 bases). CDR3 sequence reads: CATGTPDQPQHF. As DNA, the CDR3 is TGTGCCACCGGGACACCTGATCAGCCCCAGCATTTT.